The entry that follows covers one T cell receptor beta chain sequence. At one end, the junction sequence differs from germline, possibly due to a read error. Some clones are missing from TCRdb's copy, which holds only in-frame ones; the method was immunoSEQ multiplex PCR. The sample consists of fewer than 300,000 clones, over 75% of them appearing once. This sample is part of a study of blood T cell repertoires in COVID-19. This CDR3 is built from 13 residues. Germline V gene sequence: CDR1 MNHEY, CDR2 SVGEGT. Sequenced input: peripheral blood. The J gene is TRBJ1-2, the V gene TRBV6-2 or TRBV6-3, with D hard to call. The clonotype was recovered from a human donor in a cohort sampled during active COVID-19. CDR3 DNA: TGTACCAGCAGTTATTCACCCGTTAGTGGCTACACCTTC. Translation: CTSSYSPVSGYTF.